Below, 23 T cell receptor beta chains from the same sample are listed, as sequenced in a study of T cell clones after liver transplantation. Profiling relied on immunoSEQ multiplex PCR, and the TCRdb table lists in-frame clones only, not all of them. The sample holds 24,000 or so clones; 55% to 75% are singletons and the top ten take approximately 3%. The material was CD4+ T cells from blood, obtained before liver transplant. Receptor source: a human donor who received a liver transplant.

The chain couples TRBV6-1 to TRBJ2-2, with D hard to call. Germline V gene data show CDR1 as MNHNS and CDR2 as SASEGT. This CDR3 has 16 amino acids. Trimming left V 2 bases short and J 5 bases short, with 15 bases between. The CDR3 here is CASSESPVVATGELFF. CDR3 in DNA: TGTGCCAGCAGTGAAAGTCCAGTGGTAGCAACCGGGGAGCTGTTTTTT.

This clone was detected a few times. The chain recombines TRBV19 with TRBJ1-6; TRBD1 is a possible D gene (6 bases). The CDR3 has 13 amino acids. Trimming took 7 bases from V and 9 from J, leaving 13 bases between them. Germline assignment: CDR1 LNHDA and CDR2 SQIVND (reference sequence). Here the CDR3 reads CASTPVQGSPLHF. The CDR3 coding sequence is TGTGCCAGTACCCCCGTACAGGGTTCACCCCTCCACTTT.

The chain links TRBV27 to TRBJ2-5, with D perhaps matching TRBD1 (6 bases). The CDR3 loop spans 15 amino acids. V lost 8 bases and J lost 1, with 17 bases in between. CDR1 is MNHEY, CDR2 SMNVEV, per germline (reference sequence). CDR3 bases: TGTGCCAGCGGACCGACAGGAATCCCCCAAGAGACCCAGTACTTC. Translated: CASGPTGIPQETQYF.

The chain recombines TRBV19 with TRBJ1-1; D uncertain. V lost 3 bases to trimming and J lost 0 bases, with 5 bases between them. CDR3 size: 13 residues. CDR1 is LNHDA, CDR2 SQIVND, per germline (reference sequence). CDR3 nucleotides: TGTGCCAGTAGTATCAATATGAACACTGAAGCTTTCTTT. Amino acids: CASSINMNTEAFF.

The J gene is TRBJ2-2, the V gene TRBV6-5; perhaps TRBD1 as D (6 bases). This CDR3 comprises 15 residues. V was trimmed by 4 bases and J by 4 bases, leaving 13 bases between them. Germline values: CDR1 MNHEY, CDR2 SVGAGI. The CDR3 region has the DNA TGTGCCAGCAGTTTAATGGGACAACTCACCGGGGAGCTGTTTTTT. Translating it yields CASSLMGQLTGELFF.

DNA for the CDR3: TGTGCCAGCAGCCCTCTAGCGAGCTCCTACAATGAGCAGTTCTTC. It specifies CASSPLASSYNEQFF. V gene TRBV11-3 combines with J gene TRBJ2-1; perhaps TRBD2 as D (6 bases). Germline loops: CDR1 SGHNT, CDR2 YENEEA. Trimming removed 5 bases from V and 0 bases from J, with 11 bases in between. The CDR3 runs 15 residues.

The J gene is TRBJ1-5, the V gene TRBV18; TRBD1 might be the D (5 bases). The CDR3 length is 16 residues. The germline V and J ends were trimmed by 0 bases and 7 bases, with 16 bases remaining between them. The germline V gene has CDR1 KGHSH and CDR2 LQKENI. CDR3 protein: CASSPPGREVGQPQHF. CDR3 nucleotides: TGTGCCAGCTCACCACCGGGCAGGGAAGTGGGACAGCCCCAGCATTTT. The variable domain in full, with the rest retrieved from reference TRBV18 and TRBJ1-5, is NAGVMQNPRHLVRRRGQEARLRCSPMKGHSHVYWYRQLPEEGLKFMVYLQKENIIDESGMPKERFSAEFPKEGPSILRIQQVVRGDSAAYFCASSPPGREVGQPQHFGDGTRLSIL.

This clone is medium-sized by share. The chain joins TRBV14 to TRBJ1-6, with no clear D. CDR3 length equals 14 residues. Germline V gene data show CDR1 as SGHDN and CDR2 as FVKESK. Trimming shortened V by 0 bases and J by 5 bases, and 5 bases separated the two germline ends. The CDR3 DNA follows: TGTGCCAGCAGCCAAGAAGCTCATAATTCACCCCTCCACTTT. Encoded protein: CASSQEAHNSPLHF.

This clone was recorded only once. The chain carries TRBV19 and TRBJ1-1, with TRBD1 identical over 7 bases. The CDR3 is made up of 15 amino acids. CDR1 and CDR2 from the germline V gene are LNHDA and SQIVND (reference sequence). J gave up 1 base and V 5 bases, and 7 bases lay outside the gene matches. CDR3 sequence (DNA): TGTGCCAGTAGTCCCCGGAGGGGGCGGAACACTGAAGCTTTCTTT. This gives the protein CASSPRRGRNTEAFF.

The chain carries TRBV19 and TRBJ2-7; 8 bases fit TRBD1. The J segment lost 1 base and the V segment lost 6 bases, leaving 11 bases of the junction unmatched. CDR1 and CDR2 from the germline V gene are LNHDA and SQIVND (reference sequence). This CDR3 is 16 amino acids long. As DNA, the CDR3 is TGTGCCAGTAGGCGAACCGGGACAGGTTTTTCCTACGAGCAGTACTTC. It codes for CASRRTGTGFSYEQYF. The variable domain in full, with the rest retrieved from reference TRBV19 and TRBJ2-7, is DGGITQSPKYLFRKEGQNVTLSCEQNLNHDAMYWYRQDPGQGLRLIYYSQIVNDFQKGDIAEGYSVSREKKESFPLTVTSAQKNPTAFYLCASRRTGTGFSYEQYFGPGTRLTVT.

The chain recombines TRBV19 with TRBJ2-3, with 12 positions matching TRBD1. The germline gives CDR1 LNHDA, CDR2 SQIVND (reference sequence). The CDR3 contains 17 residues. V lost 4 bases, J lost 2 bases, and 7 bases stayed unmatched. The CDR3 protein is CASSKGTGGVTTDTQYF. The DNA for the CDR3 is TGTGCCAGTAGTAAGGGGACAGGGGGCGTAACCACAGATACGCAGTATTTT.

The chain is built from TRBV30 and TRBJ2-5, with TRBD1 as a possible D gene (5 bases). CDR3 length: 13 residues. Per the germline V gene, CDR1 is GTSNPN and CDR2 is SVGIG (reference sequence). Trimming cost V 5 bases and J 2 bases, with 12 bases left between them. The CDR3 nucleotides are TGTGCCTGGGGCCAGACAGCGCAAGAGACCCAGTACTTC. It encodes CAWGQTAQETQYF.

V and J are TRBV18 and TRBJ2-5; D perhaps matches TRBD1 (5 bases). The germline V and J ends were trimmed by 2 bases and 0 bases, with 13 bases remaining between them. Germline V lookup: CDR1 KGHSH, CDR2 LQKENI. The CDR3 spans 16 residues. Here the CDR3 reads CASSPSRDSYQETQYF. The CDR3 bases are TGTGCCAGCTCACCAAGCCGCGACAGCTACCAAGAGACCCAGTACTTC.

This clone has only a few counts. V is TRBV7-6 and J is TRBJ1-4; no clear D gene. Trimming removed 6 bases from V and 5 bases from J, with 7 bases in between. This CDR3 region has 12 residues. Germline values: CDR1 SGHVS, CDR2 FNYEAQ. The CDR3 reads CASSRTNEKLFF. CDR3 bases: TGTGCCAGCAGTAGGACGAATGAAAAACTGTTTTTT.

The chain has TRBV6-1 and TRBJ2-7, with D tentatively TRBD2 (5 bases). Germline lookup yields CDR1 MNHNS and CDR2 SASEGT. The CDR3 runs 15 residues. V lost 7 bases and J lost 4, with 20 bases in between. The chain's CDR3 is CASKGQPTISYEQYF. The CDR3 region has the DNA TGTGCCAGCAAAGGGCAGCCGACTATATCTTACGAGCAGTACTTC.

In its sample, this clone was seen once. The CDR3 loop reads CASARDTQYF. In DNA, the CDR3 is TGTGCCAGCGCACGGGATACGCAGTATTTT. The chain couples TRBV6-6 to TRBJ2-3; D call uncertain. Germline CDR1 MNHNY, CDR2 SVGAGI (reference sequence). The CDR3 is 10 residues long. V was cut by 8 bases and J by 6 bases, with 6 bases left in between.

The chain is built from TRBV18 and TRBJ2-3; 8 positions match TRBD2. Per the germline V gene, CDR1 is KGHSH and CDR2 is LQKENI. The CDR3 has 16 amino acids. After removal of 2 bases from V and 1 base from J, the junction contained 5 bases not matched to a gene. The chain's CDR3 is CASSPSVGGGTDTQYF. The CDR3 coding sequence is TGTGCCAGCTCACCATCCGTCGGGGGGGGCACAGATACGCAGTATTTT.

The rearrangement uses TRBV7-2 and TRBJ2-5; possible D gene TRBD1, 6 bases. The length of the CDR3 is 15 residues. CDR1 and CDR2 from the germline V gene are SGHTA and FQGNSA. The V gene lost 3 bases and the J gene lost 8 bases, with 19 bases spanning the gap. The CDR3, as DNA: TGTGCCAGCAGCTTGCAGGGGCTCGGCTGGGAAACCCAGTACTTC. Protein sequence: CASSLQGLGWETQYF.

The rearrangement uses TRBV6-1 and TRBJ2-4, with D maybe TRBD2 (5 bases). CDR3 length: 15 residues. The germline V gene encodes CDR1 MNHNS and CDR2 SASEGT. V was trimmed by 3 bases and J by 5 bases, leaving 14 bases between them. Written as DNA, the CDR3 is TGTGCCAGCAGTGATGGAGGTGGGAGTCAAAACATTCAGTACTTC. It is translated as CASSDGGGSQNIQYF.

The chain has TRBV7-9 and TRBJ1-2; 11 bases agree with TRBD1. Germline V CDR1 and CDR2: SEHNR, FQNEAQ (reference sequence). This CDR3 comprises 14 residues. The V and J ends lost 5 bases and 6 bases, in that order; junction bases with no gene match: 5. The CDR3 coding sequence is TGTGCCAGCAGCCCCGGACAGGGGGCGGATGGCTACACCTTC. The encoded protein is CASSPGQGADGYTF.

The rearrangement links TRBV15 to TRBJ2-7; TRBD1 matches 7 bases. V lost 3 bases, J lost 2 bases, and 10 bases stayed unmatched. The germline V gene has CDR1 LNHNV and CDR2 YYDKDF (reference sequence). The CDR3 contains 16 residues. The CDR3 reads CATSSPGDSLPYEQYF. The CDR3 nucleotides read TGTGCCACCAGCAGTCCCGGGGACAGTTTGCCCTACGAGCAGTACTTC.

The chain couples TRBV7-6 to TRBJ2-5; 8 bases line up with TRBD2. This CDR3 has 16 residues. Losses at the gene ends were 5 bases for V and 4 bases for J; bases not matched to a gene: 12. Germline V gene sequence: CDR1 SGHVS, CDR2 FNYEAQ. The CDR3 protein is CASSPRFSGVGETQYF. CDR3 sequence (DNA): TGTGCCAGCAGCCCCCGGTTTAGCGGGGTTGGAGAGACCCAGTACTTC.

V is TRBV19 and J is TRBJ2-1; TRBD2 aligns across 13 bases. The CDR3 runs 16 residues. Germline-derived CDR1 and CDR2 are LNHDA and SQIVND (reference sequence). The V segment lost 2 bases and the J segment 9 bases; nucleotides outside the gene matches: 7. CDR3 DNA: TGTGCCAGTAGTATACTCGGACTAGCGGGAGAGGCTGAGCAGTTCTTC. Its protein is CASSILGLAGEAEQFF.